This passage covers 3 T cell receptor beta chains from one sample sequenced in a study of T cells in Graves' hyperthyroidism and ophthalmopathy. Researchers took RNA transcripts and amplified the TCR beta CDR3 regions from them. First-round RT-PCR of the TCR CDR3 relied on the HTBI primer set. TCRdb called the multiplex PCR reads again in MiXCR, with one record for every CDR3 protein. The repertoire has about 530,000 distinct CDR3 sequences, over 15% of them found once; the top ten carry 15% to 20%. Sequencing was done on a sample of blood. These receptors all stem from a woman under 30 with Graves' ophthalmopathy.

This chain uses TRBV5-1 with TRBJ2-7; possibly TRBD2 for D (6 bases). V lost 0 bases and J lost 5, with 18 bases in between. The CDR3 is 16 residues long. The germline gives CDR1 SGHRS, CDR2 YFSETQ. The CDR3 protein is CASSLVVSGGKDEQYF. In nucleotides, the CDR3 is TGCGCCAGCAGCTTGGTTGTGTCGGGCGGGAAGGACGAGCAGTACTTC.

This clonotype was seen many times. This rearrangement joins TRBV27 to TRBJ2-5; D is possibly TRBD2 (6 bases). Germline values: CDR1 MNHEY, CDR2 SMNVEV (reference sequence). This CDR3 is built from 15 residues. The V and J ends lost 0 bases and 4 bases respectively, with 12 bases between them. The CDR3 nucleotides read TGTGCCAGCAGTTTATCGCCGGGGGATCGAGAGACCCAGTACTTC. Translation gives CASSLSPGDRETQYF.

This clonotype was counted ten times or more. V and J are TRBV5-1 and TRBJ1-2; no firm D call. This CDR3 is 15 amino acids long. Germline loops: CDR1 SGHRS, CDR2 YFSETQ. The ends were cut back, 0 bases at V and 8 bases at J, with 17 bases in the middle. The CDR3 protein is CASSLADSIQGGYTF. DNA for the CDR3: TGCGCCAGCAGCTTGGCTGACTCAATCCAAGGGGGCTACACCTTC.